A selection of T cell receptor beta chains follows, all from one sample in a study of T-cell reconstitution after alpha-beta-depleted transplantation in children. One entry per CDR3 protein, called by TCRdb with MiXCR from the PCR reads. The data show some 590,000 distinct CDR3 sequences, 10% seen once. The sample was PBMCs from the stem cell graft donor, taken from the stem cell graft. The receptor source for this set is a human donor who donated a stem cell graft to a child with acute myeloid leukemia. The CDR3 runs from the conserved cysteine through the conserved F or W. The D gene is left open where the match is weak. Clone size is not always given. Where it is, it says once, few, many or a class for expanded clones.

D: TRBD2; J: TRBJ2-1; size: few; V: TRBV30; CDR3: CAWSLGLAGNEQFF; DNA: TGTGCCTGGAGTTTGGGACTAGCGGGTAATGAGCAGTTCTTC
D: TRBD2; J: TRBJ2-1; size: .; V: TRBV5-1; CDR3: CASSAGLAGMSSYNEQFF; DNA: TGCGCCAGCAGCGCGGGACTAGCGGGAATGAGCTCCTACAATGAGCAGTTCTTC
D: .; J: TRBJ1-5; size: .; V: TRBV20-1; CDR3: CSARDLLAGQNQPQHF; DNA: TGCAGTGCTAGAGATCTCCTGGCAGGTCAGAATCAGCCCCAGCATTTT
D: .; J: TRBJ1-1; size: few; V: TRBV12-3/TRBV12-4; CDR3: CASSLVPEAFF; DNA: TGTGCCAGCAGTTTAGTTCCTGAAGCTTTCTTT
D: TRBD1; J: TRBJ1-1; size: few; V: TRBV20-1; CDR3: CSAYRDSMNTEAFF; DNA: TGCAGTGCCTACCGGGACAGCATGAACACTGAAGCTTTCTTT
D: .; J: TRBJ2-3; size: .; V: TRBV5-5; CDR3: CASSFARHRSTDTQYF; DNA: TGTGCCAGCAGCTTCGCGCGGCATCGGAGCACAGATACGCAGTATTTT
D: .; J: TRBJ1-1; size: many; V: TRBV29-1; CDR3: CSVEDGGGRGNTEAFF; DNA: TGCAGCGTTGAAGATGGAGGGGGACGCGGAAACACTGAAGCTTTCTTT
D: .; J: TRBJ2-2; size: .; V: TRBV7-2; CDR3: CASSFKDLHTGELFF; DNA: TGTGCCAGCAGCTTTAAGGACTTACACACCGGGGAGCTGTTTTTT
D: TRBD1; J: TRBJ2-2; size: many; V: TRBV19; CDR3: CASSIGQGPGELFF; DNA: TGTGCCAGTAGTATCGGACAGGGGCCCGGGGAGCTGTTTTTT
D: TRBD1; J: TRBJ1-5; size: many; V: TRBV25-1; CDR3: CAIGTGNQPQHF; DNA: TGTGCCATAGGGACAGGGAATCAGCCCCAGCATTTT
D: TRBD2; J: TRBJ2-1; size: .; V: TRBV18; CDR3: CASSPRRVAGGLEQFF; DNA: TGTGCCAGCTCACCACGGCGAGTAGCGGGAGGACTTGAGCAGTTCTTC
D: .; J: TRBJ2-4; size: many; V: TRBV20-1; CDR3: CSARDSGGAKNIQYF; DNA: TGCAGTGCTAGAGATAGTGGCGGAGCCAAAAACATTCAGTACTTC
D: .; J: TRBJ2-1; size: few; V: TRBV5-1; CDR3: CASSLLPGFNEQFF; DNA: TGCGCCAGCAGCCTACTGCCGGGTTTTAATGAGCAGTTCTTC
D: TRBD2; J: TRBJ2-5; size: .; V: TRBV3-1; CDR3: CTSSYYRATSGGQETQYF; DNA: TGTACCAGCAGTTACTACAGGGCAACTAGCGGAGGACAAGAGACCCAGTACTTC
D: .; J: TRBJ2-1; size: few; V: TRBV27; CDR3: CASRMRTATYNEQFF; DNA: TGTGCCAGCAGGATGAGGACAGCAACCTACAATGAGCAGTTCTTC
D: TRBD2; J: TRBJ2-1; size: few; V: TRBV20-1; CDR3: CSARVASGRAVGYNEQFF; DNA: TGCAGTGCTAGAGTGGCTAGCGGGAGGGCGGTAGGCTACAATGAGCAGTTCTTC
D: TRBD2; J: TRBJ2-3; size: .; V: TRBV29-1; CDR3: CSVVGLAGPTDTQYF; DNA: TGCAGCGTCGTCGGACTAGCGGGGCCTACAGATACGCAGTATTTT
D: .; J: TRBJ2-7; size: .; V: TRBV3-1; CDR3: CASSQDRRQREQYF; DNA: TGTGCCAGCAGCCAAGATAGGAGACAACGCGAGCAGTACTTC
D: TRBD2; J: TRBJ2-1; size: few; V: TRBV11-3; CDR3: CASSLRWEGPDSYNEQFF; DNA: TGTGCCAGCAGCTTGAGGTGGGAGGGCCCAGATTCCTACAATGAGCAGTTCTTC
D: .; J: TRBJ1-1; size: .; V: TRBV2; CDR3: CATAGQQDTEAFF; DNA: TGTGCCACTGCAGGGCAACAGGACACTGAAGCTTTCTTT
D: .; J: TRBJ1-1; size: .; V: TRBV20-1; CDR3: CSAPNMDTEAFF; DNA: TGCAGTGCTCCCAACATGGACACTGAAGCTTTCTTT
D: TRBD1; J: TRBJ2-1; size: .; V: TRBV6-4; CDR3: CASISRGDRAPYNEQFF; DNA: TGTGCCAGCATTTCACGAGGGGACAGGGCCCCCTACAATGAGCAGTTCTTC
D: TRBD2; J: TRBJ2-1; size: .; V: TRBV6-1; CDR3: CASSPQKPGTSGRAGEQFF; DNA: TGTGCCAGCAGCCCACAGAAGCCTGGGACTAGCGGGAGGGCCGGTGAGCAGTTCTTC
D: .; J: TRBJ2-4; size: .; V: TRBV7-9; CDR3: CASSLGLRGNIQYF; DNA: TGTGCCAGCAGCTTAGGTCTGAGGGGCAACATTCAGTACTTC
D: .; J: TRBJ1-1; size: many; V: TRBV5-5; CDR3: CASSWTRSTMNTEAFF; DNA: TGTGCCAGCAGCTGGACGAGGAGCACCATGAACACTGAAGCTTTCTTT
D: TRBD2; J: TRBJ2-3; size: .; V: TRBV9; CDR3: CASSVGTSGETDTQYF; DNA: TGTGCCAGCAGCGTAGGCACTAGCGGGGAGACAGATACGCAGTATTTT
D: TRBD2; J: TRBJ2-2; size: .; V: TRBV3-1; CDR3: CASSQGTSGTGELFF; DNA: TGTGCCAGCAGCCAAGGGACTAGCGGAACCGGGGAGCTGTTTTTT
D: TRBD2; J: TRBJ2-7; size: .; V: TRBV20-1; CDR3: CSARDPSGTSGPFYEQYF; DNA: TGCAGTGCTAGAGATCCATCCGGGACTAGCGGACCCTTCTACGAGCAGTACTTC
D: .; J: TRBJ2-5; size: many; V: TRBV7-2; CDR3: CASSSQTQYF; DNA: TGTGCCAGCAGCTCCCAGACCCAGTACTTC
D: .; J: TRBJ2-1; size: .; V: TRBV29-1; CDR3: CSVEKAGQIYNEQFF; DNA: TGCAGCGTTGAGAAGGCGGGACAAATATACAATGAGCAGTTCTTC
D: .; J: TRBJ1-6; size: few; V: TRBV4-3; CDR3: CASSPTEIYNSPLHF; DNA: TGCGCCAGCAGCCCCACAGAAATCTATAATTCACCCCTCCACTTT
D: TRBD1; J: TRBJ2-3; size: few; V: TRBV6-5; CDR3: CASSYSRTGVPDTQYF; DNA: TGTGCCAGCAGTTACTCACGGACAGGGGTACCAGATACGCAGTATTTT
D: TRBD1; J: TRBJ1-5; size: many; V: TRBV7-2; CDR3: CASSSTGYSNQPQHF; DNA: TGTGCCAGCAGCTCGACAGGGTATAGCAATCAGCCCCAGCATTTT
D: .; J: TRBJ1-4; size: few; V: TRBV5-1; CDR3: CASSGGGGGNEKLFF; DNA: TGCGCCAGCAGCGGGGGGGGAGGAGGCAATGAAAAACTGTTTTTT
D: .; J: TRBJ2-7; size: few; V: TRBV27; CDR3: CASSLQGGRYEQYF; DNA: TGTGCCAGCAGTCTACAGGGGGGGCGATACGAGCAGTACTTC
D: TRBD2; J: TRBJ2-7; size: .; V: TRBV7-3; CDR3: CASSDNSGGMYEQYF; DNA: TGTGCCAGCAGCGACAATTCGGGGGGGATGTACGAGCAGTACTTC
D: .; J: TRBJ2-1; size: .; V: TRBV5-1; CDR3: CASSSKAGDYNEQFF; DNA: TGCGCCAGCAGCTCAAAAGCGGGTGACTACAATGAGCAGTTCTTC
D: TRBD2; J: TRBJ2-7; size: .; V: TRBV7-2; CDR3: CASSLSRTSGGNYEQYF; DNA: TGTGCCAGCAGCTTATCCCGGACTAGCGGGGGGAACTACGAGCAGTACTTC
D: TRBD1; J: TRBJ1-1; size: .; V: TRBV10-3; CDR3: CAISVRRTGGTEAFF; DNA: TGTGCCATCAGTGTCCGGCGGACAGGGGGCACTGAAGCTTTCTTT
D: .; J: TRBJ1-2; size: few; V: TRBV6-1; CDR3: CASSDPPGYGYTF; DNA: TGTGCCAGCAGTGACCCTCCGGGCTATGGCTACACCTTC
D: TRBD1; J: TRBJ1-5; size: .; V: TRBV3-1; CDR3: CASSQAIQGNQPQHF; DNA: TGTGCCAGCAGCCAAGCCATACAGGGGAATCAGCCCCAGCATTTT
D: TRBD2; J: TRBJ2-1; size: few; V: TRBV7-9; CDR3: CASRKTRTSGYNEQFF; DNA: TGTGCCAGCAGGAAGACCCGGACTAGCGGGTACAATGAGCAGTTCTTC
D: .; J: TRBJ2-1; size: few; V: TRBV29-1; CDR3: CSGVGRHANYNEQFF; DNA: TGCAGTGGGGTCGGCCGTCACGCAAACTACAATGAGCAGTTCTTC
D: .; J: TRBJ2-2; size: .; V: TRBV15; CDR3: CATSSRGIGELFF; DNA: TGTGCCACCAGCAGCCGGGGGATCGGGGAGCTGTTTTTT
D: TRBD2; J: TRBJ2-3; size: many; V: TRBV7-8; CDR3: CASSLGSGRERDTQYF; DNA: TGTGCCAGCAGCTTAGGTAGCGGGAGGGAACGAGATACGCAGTATTTT
D: .; J: TRBJ2-7; size: .; V: TRBV27; CDR3: CASQALDGDPYEQYF; DNA: TGTGCCAGCCAGGCCCTAGACGGCGACCCTTACGAGCAGTACTTC
D: .; J: TRBJ1-1; size: few; V: TRBV3-1; CDR3: CASSQETVSDTEAFF; DNA: TGTGCCAGCAGCCAAGAGACAGTCTCAGACACTGAAGCTTTCTTT
D: .; J: TRBJ2-3; size: .; V: TRBV11-2; CDR3: CASSLEGLFTDTQYF; DNA: TGTGCCAGCAGCTTAGAAGGACTATTCACAGATACGCAGTATTTT
D: .; J: TRBJ2-3; size: .; V: TRBV7-2; CDR3: CASSPTAVGGRTDTQYF; DNA: TGTGCCAGCAGCCCGACGGCTGTGGGAGGCCGCACAGATACGCAGTATTTT
D: TRBD1; J: TRBJ2-1; size: many; V: TRBV29-1; CDR3: CSVKSRQGLLNEQFF; DNA: TGCAGCGTTAAAAGTAGACAGGGTTTGCTCAATGAGCAGTTCTTC